This T cell receptor beta chain was obtained from a study of T cells after yellow fever vaccination. Study context: Preparation of fractions with low cell numbers was performed using SMART-Seq v4 Ultra Low Input.

TCRdb re-called the 5' RACE reads with MiXCR, one entry per CDR3 protein. The sample shows roughly 400,000 distinct CDR3 sequences, around 20% of them seen only once. There are 17 residues in the CDR3. The V and J ends lost 4 bases and 1 base respectively, with 14 bases between them. Germline CDR1 and CDR2: SGHTA and FQGNSA. This rearrangement joins TRBV7-2 to TRBJ2-6, with a possible D match to TRBD2 (6 bases). Sequenced material: PBMCs, taken before the yellow fever booster vaccination. The source is a man between 18 and 29 years old who received the YFV17D yellow fever vaccine. CDR3 residues: CASSWAEGLSGANVLTF. In nucleotides, the CDR3 is TGTGCCAGCAGCTGGGCGGAGGGCCTATCTGGGGCCAACGTCCTGACTTTC.